This T cell receptor beta chain was profiled in a study of shared clonotypes between healthy human individuals. Findings and caveats of the study: Generally, naive subsets (rather than memory subsets) showed larger estimated richness. Relative to clonotypes present in all four donors, those not shared had lower generation probabilities. Donor clonotype sharing was expected to depend on sequencing depth.

Terminally differentiated effector memory CD45RA+ cells were excluded by CCR7 positive selection of CD45RO-negative cells. Notes on this clone: Its antigen is still unknown.

Germline V gene data show CDR1 as ENHRY and CDR2 as SYGVKD. The CDR3 is made up of 16 amino acids. The V gene lost 2 bases and the J gene lost 2 bases, with 16 bases spanning the gap. This table comes from immunoSEQ multiplex PCR, and its TCRdb copy is limited to in-frame clones, with some not included. This repertoire shows about 590,000 clones, roughly 95% found once; its top ten account for around 0.097%. This sequence joins TRBV10-3 and TRBJ2-7, with a tentative D call TRBD2 (6 bases). The sample was naive CD8+ T cells sorted from blood. This receptor was identified in a woman under 40 in good health. The CDR3 DNA reads TGTGCCATCAGTGAGCCAATGGGGACTGGGACCTACGAGCAGTACTTC. Its protein is CAISEPMGTGTYEQYF.